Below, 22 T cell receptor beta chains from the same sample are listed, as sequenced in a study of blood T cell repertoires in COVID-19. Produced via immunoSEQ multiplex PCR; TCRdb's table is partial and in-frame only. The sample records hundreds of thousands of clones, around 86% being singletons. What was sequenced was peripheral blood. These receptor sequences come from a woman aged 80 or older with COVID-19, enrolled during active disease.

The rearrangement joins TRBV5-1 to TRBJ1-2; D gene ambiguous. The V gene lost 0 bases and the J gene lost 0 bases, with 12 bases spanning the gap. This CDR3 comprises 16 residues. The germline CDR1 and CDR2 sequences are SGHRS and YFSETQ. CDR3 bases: TGCGCCAGCAGCTTGGGAGATGCTTTGACTAACTATGGCTACACCTTC. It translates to CASSLGDALTNYGYTF. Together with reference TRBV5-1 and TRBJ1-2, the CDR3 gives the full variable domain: KAGVTQTPRYLIKTRGQQVTLSCSPISGHRSVSWYQQTPGQGLQFLFEYFSETQRNKGNFPGRFSGRQFSNSRSEMNVSTLELGDSALYLCASSLGDALTNYGYTFGSGTRLTVV.

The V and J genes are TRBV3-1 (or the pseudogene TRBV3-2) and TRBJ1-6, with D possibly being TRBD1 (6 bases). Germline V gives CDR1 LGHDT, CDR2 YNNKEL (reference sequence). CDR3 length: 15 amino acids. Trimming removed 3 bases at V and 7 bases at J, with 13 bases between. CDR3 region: CASSQGAGKNSPLHF. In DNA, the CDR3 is TGTGCCAGCAGCCAGGGGGCAGGGAAAAATTCACCCCTCCACTTT.

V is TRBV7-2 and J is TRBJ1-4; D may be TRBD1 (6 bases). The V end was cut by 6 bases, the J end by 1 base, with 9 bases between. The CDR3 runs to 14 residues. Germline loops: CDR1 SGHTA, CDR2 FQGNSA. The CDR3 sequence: CASRLQGTNEKLFF. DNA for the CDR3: TGTGCCAGCAGGCTACAGGGAACTAATGAAAAACTGTTTTTT.

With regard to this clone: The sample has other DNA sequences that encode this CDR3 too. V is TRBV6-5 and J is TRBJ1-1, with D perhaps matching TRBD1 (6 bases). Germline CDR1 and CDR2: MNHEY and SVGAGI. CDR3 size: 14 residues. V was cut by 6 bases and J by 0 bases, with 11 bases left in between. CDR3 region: CASSLGQLNTEAFF. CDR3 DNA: TGTGCCAGCAGCCTGGGACAATTGAACACTGAAGCTTTCTTT.

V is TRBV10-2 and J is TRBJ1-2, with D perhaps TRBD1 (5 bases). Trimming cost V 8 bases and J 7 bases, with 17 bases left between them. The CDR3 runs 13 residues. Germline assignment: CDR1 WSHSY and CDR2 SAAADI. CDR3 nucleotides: TGCGCCAGCTCACCCCAGGGATTCACTGGCTACACCTTC. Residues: CASSPQGFTGYTF.

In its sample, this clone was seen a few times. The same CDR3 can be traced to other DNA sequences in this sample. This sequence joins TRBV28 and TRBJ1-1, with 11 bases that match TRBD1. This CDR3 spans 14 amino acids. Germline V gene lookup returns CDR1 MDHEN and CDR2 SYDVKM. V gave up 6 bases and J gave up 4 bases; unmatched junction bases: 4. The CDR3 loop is CASRPGQGATEAFF. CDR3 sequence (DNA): TGTGCCAGCAGGCCCGGACAGGGGGCCACTGAAGCTTTCTTT.

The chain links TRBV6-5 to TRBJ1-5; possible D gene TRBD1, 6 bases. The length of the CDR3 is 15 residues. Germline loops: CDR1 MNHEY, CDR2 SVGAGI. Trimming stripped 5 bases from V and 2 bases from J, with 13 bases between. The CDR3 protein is CASSRAGAGNQPQHF. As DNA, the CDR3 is TGTGCCAGCAGTCGAGCGGGGGCCGGCAATCAGCCCCAGCATTTT.

This chain's CDR3 is CASRTGSGNTIYF. The CDR3 nucleotides read TGCGCCAGCAGGACAGGGTCCGGAAACACCATATATTTT. This rearrangement joins TRBV23-1 to TRBJ1-3; 7 bases fit TRBD1. TRBV23-1 is reported as an ORF; its role is uncertain. Trimming at V came to 6 bases and at J to 4 bases, leaving 3 bases not matched to a gene. This CDR3 comprises 13 residues.

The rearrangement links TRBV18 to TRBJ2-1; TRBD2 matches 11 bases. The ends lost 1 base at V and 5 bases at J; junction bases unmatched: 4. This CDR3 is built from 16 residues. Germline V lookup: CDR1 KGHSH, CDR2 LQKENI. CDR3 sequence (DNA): TGTGCCAGCTCACCACTACTAGCGGGGGCAAACAATGAGCAGTTCTTC. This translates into CASSPLLAGANNEQFF.

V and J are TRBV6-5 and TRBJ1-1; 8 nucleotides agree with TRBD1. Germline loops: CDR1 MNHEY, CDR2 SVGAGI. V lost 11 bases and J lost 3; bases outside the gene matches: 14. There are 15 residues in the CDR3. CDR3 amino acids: CAVRGLSGQDTEAFF. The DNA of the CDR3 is TGTGCCGTAAGGGGGTTATCGGGACAGGACACTGAAGCTTTCTTT.

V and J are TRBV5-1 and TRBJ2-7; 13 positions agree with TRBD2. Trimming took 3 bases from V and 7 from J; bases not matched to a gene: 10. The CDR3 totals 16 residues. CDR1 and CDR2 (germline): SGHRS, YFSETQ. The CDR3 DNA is TGCGCCAGCAGCTCTGGGACTAGCGGGGCCGCGGGGGAGCAGTACTTC. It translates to CASSSGTSGAAGEQYF.

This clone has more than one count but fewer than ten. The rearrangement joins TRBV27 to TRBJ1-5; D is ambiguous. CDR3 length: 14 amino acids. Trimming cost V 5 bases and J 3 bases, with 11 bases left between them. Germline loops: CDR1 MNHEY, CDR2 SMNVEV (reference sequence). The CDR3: CASSRGRNNQPQHF. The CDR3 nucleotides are TGTGCCAGCAGTCGAGGGCGGAACAATCAGCCCCAGCATTTT.

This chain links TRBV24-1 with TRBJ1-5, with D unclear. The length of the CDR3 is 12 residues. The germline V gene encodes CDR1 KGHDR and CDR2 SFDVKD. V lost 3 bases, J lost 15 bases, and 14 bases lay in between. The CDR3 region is CATSDRTGATHF. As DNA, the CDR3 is TGTGCCACCAGTGATAGGACGGGAGCAACGCATTTT.

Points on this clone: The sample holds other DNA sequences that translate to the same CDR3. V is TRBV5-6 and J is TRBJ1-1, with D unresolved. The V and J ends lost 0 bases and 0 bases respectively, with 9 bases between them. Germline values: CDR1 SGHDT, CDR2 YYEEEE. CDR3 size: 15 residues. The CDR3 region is CASSLGQVMNTEAFF. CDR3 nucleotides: TGTGCCAGCAGCTTGGGACAAGTCATGAACACTGAAGCTTTCTTT.

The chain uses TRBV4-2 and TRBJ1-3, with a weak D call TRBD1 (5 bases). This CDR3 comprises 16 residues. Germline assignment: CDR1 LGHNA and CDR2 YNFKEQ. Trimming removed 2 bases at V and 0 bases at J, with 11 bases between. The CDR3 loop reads CASSQPLTVSGNTIYF. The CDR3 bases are TGTGCCAGCAGCCAACCTTTGACAGTCTCTGGAAACACCATATATTTT.

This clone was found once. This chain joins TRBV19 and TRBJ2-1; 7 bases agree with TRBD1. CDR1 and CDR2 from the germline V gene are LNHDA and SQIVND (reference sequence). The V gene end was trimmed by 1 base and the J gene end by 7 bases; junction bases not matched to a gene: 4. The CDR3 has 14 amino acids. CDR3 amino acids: CASSIGTGANEQFF. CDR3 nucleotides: TGTGCCAGTAGTATAGGTACAGGGGCAAATGAGCAGTTCTTC.

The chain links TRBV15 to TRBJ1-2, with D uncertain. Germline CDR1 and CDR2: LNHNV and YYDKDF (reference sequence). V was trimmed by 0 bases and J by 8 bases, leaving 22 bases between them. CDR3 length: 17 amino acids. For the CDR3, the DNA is TGTGCCACCAGCAGAGACCTGGGGATGAACCGGGAATGGGGCTACACCTTC. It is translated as CATSRDLGMNREWGYTF.

CDR3 in amino acids: CASSRQGDYGYTF. In nucleotides, the CDR3 is TGTGCCAGCAGTCGACAGGGGGACTATGGCTACACCTTC. The chain employs TRBV2 and TRBJ1-2; 9 bases line up with TRBD1. CDR3 size: 13 residues. V lost 5 bases and J lost 3; bases outside the gene matches: 1. Germline V gene sequence: CDR1 SNHLY, CDR2 FYNNEI.

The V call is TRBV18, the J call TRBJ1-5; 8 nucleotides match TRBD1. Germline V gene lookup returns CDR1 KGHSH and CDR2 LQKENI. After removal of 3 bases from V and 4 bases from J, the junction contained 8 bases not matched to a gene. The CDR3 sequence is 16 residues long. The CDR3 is CASSPGQGAPNQPQHF. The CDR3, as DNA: TGTGCCAGCTCACCCGGACAGGGTGCCCCTAATCAGCCCCAGCATTTT.

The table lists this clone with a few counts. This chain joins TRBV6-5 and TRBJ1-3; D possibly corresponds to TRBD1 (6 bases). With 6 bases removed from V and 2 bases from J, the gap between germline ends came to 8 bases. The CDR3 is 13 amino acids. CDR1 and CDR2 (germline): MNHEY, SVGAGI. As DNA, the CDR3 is TGTGCCAGCAGAGACAGGCCTGGAAACACCATATATTTT. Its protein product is CASRDRPGNTIYF.

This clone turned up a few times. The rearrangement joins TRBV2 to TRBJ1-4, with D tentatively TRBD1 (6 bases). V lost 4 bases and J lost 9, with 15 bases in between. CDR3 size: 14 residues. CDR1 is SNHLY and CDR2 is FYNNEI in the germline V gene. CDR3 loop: CASSAQGSTKKLFF. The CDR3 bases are TGTGCCAGCAGTGCCCAGGGGAGTACTAAAAAACTGTTTTTT.

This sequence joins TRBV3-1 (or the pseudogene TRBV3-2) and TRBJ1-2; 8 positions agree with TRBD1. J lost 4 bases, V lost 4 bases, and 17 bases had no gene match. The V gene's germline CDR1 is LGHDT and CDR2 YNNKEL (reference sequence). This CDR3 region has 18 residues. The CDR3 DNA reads TGTGCCAGCAGCCTACACAGACAGGGGCAAAACAGGTTCTATGGCTACACCTTC. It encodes CASSLHRQGQNRFYGYTF.